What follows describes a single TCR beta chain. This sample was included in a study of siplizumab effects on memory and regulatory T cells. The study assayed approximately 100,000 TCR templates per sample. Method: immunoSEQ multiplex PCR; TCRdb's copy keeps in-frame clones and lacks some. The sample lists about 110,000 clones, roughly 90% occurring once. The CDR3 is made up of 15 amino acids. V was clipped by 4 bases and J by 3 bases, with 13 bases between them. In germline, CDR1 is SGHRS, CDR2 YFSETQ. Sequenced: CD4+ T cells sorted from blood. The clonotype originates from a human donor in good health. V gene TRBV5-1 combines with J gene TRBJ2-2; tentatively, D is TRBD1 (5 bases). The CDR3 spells CASSQGRGDTGELFF. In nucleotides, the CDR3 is TGCGCCAGCAGCCAGGGTCGTGGGGACACCGGGGAGCTGTTTTTT.